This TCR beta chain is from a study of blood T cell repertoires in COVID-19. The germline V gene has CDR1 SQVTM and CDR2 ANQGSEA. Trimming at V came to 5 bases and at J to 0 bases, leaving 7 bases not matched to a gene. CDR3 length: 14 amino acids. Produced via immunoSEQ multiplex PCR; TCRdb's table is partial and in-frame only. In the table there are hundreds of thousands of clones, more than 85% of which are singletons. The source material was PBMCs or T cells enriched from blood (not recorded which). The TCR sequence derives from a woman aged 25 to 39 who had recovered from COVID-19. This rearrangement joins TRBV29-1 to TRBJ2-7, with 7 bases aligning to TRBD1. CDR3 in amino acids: CSVRDSGSSYEQYF. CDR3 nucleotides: TGCAGCGTTAGGGACAGCGGTTCCTCCTACGAGCAGTACTTC.